The present T cell receptor beta chain was sequenced within a study of T-cell memory formation after mild COVID-19. Findings and limits, study-wide: That cross-reactive memory joined was suggested by some responding clones appearing in pre-infection memory. Balance between CD4 and CD8 was seen in clones contracting day 15 to 85, and a CD4+ lean was seen in later expanders.

Using its own MiXCR run on the 5' RACE reads, TCRdb lists one record per CDR3 protein. This table holds about 350,000 distinct CDR3 sequences, about an eighth found once. This clonotype was found once. What it binds is unknown. The receptor's source is a man between 18 and 35 years old who had mild COVID-19 (a few samples of this study predate the infection). Cell type and time point are not known. Sequences were obtained from PBMCs or a T cell subset sorted from them (not recorded which).

The chain's CDR3 is CASSETSAGGEAFF. CDR3 in DNA: TGTGCCAGCAGTGAAACGTCAGCAGGAGGTGAAGCTTTCTTT. This chain connects TRBV2 to TRBJ1-1; unclear D gene. This CDR3 has 14 residues. The germline V gene has CDR1 SNHLY and CDR2 FYNNEI. The V gene lost 2 bases and the J gene lost 7 bases, with 14 bases spanning the gap.